The clone carrying this T cell receptor (beta chain) has more than one count but fewer than ten. The sample is drawn from a study of regulatory T cells in long-lasting Graves disease. CDR3-region Arm-PCR and iRepertoire HTBI primers produced the TCR beta libraries. Each CDR3 protein is one row after TCRdb ran MiXCR on the multiplex PCR reads. The sample holds 400,000 to 500,000 distinct CDR3 sequences; around 15% are singletons and the top ten take approximately 19%. The V end lost 0 bases, the J end lost 3 bases, and 11 bases lay between the germline ends. CDR3 length: 14 amino acids. From germline, CDR1 is SQVTM and CDR2 ANQGSEA. As for time point: newly diagnosed GD, antithyroid drugs for less than 3 months. The authors made the TCR library using RNA they extracted from PBMCs. The sample also formed part of further work on T cells in Graves' hyperthyroidism and ophthalmopathy. That paper states: The study used the HTBI primer set for a first-round RT-PCR of the TCR CDR3.

This sequence joins TRBV29-1 and TRBJ1-1; D might be TRBD1 (5 bases). This TCR derives from a woman between 50 and 59 years old with Graves disease. This specimen was peripheral blood mononuclear cells (PBMCs), taken at new diagnosis, from a patient treated with antithyroid drugs. This CDR3 is CSVEEGRGDTEAFF. The CDR3 DNA reads TGCAGCGTTGAAGAGGGACGGGGGGACACTGAAGCTTTCTTT.